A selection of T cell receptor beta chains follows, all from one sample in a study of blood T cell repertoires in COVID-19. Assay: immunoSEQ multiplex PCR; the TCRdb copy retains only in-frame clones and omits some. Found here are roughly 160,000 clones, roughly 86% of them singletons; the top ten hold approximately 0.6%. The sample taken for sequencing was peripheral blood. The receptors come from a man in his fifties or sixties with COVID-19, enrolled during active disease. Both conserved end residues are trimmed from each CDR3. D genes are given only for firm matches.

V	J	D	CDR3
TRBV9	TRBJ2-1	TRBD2	ASSVAGGGPRIDEQF
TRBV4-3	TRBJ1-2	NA	ASSQQTISGGYT
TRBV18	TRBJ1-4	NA	ASSPDRNEKLF
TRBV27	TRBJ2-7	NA	ASSLLMRSYEQY
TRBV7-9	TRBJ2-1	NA	ASSLGLGTSSEQF
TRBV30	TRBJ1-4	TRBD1	AWSVTGGGLTNEKLF
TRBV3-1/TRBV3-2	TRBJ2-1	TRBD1	ASSLRGGGPYNEQF
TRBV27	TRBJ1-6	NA	ASSLGTTHSPLH
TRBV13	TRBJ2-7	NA	ASSTGRGIYEQY
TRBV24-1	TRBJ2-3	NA	ATRDTRTDTQY
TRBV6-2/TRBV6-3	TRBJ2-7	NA	ASSYLSWLSYEQY
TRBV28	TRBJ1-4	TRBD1	ASSPPGTGGEKLF
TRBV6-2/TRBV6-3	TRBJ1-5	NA	ASSYSTGGNQPQH
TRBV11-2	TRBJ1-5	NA	ASSLDGWAGHQPQH
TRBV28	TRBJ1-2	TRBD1	ASSARPGTAENYGYT
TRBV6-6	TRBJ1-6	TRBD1	ASSRYSFRQGDSPLH
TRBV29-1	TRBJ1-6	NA	SVEDGPKPSPLH
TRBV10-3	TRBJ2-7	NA	AISEGLGEQY
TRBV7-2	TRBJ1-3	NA	ASSSTQGNTIY
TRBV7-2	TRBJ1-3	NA	ASSLAVGGGNTIY
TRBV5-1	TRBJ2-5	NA	ASSLAGALQETQY
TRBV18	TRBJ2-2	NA	ASSPRLGQGNGELF
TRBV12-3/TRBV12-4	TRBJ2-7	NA	ASTLNDYEQY
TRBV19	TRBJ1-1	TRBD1	ATGSGTAFKAF
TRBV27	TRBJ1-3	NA	ASSSSPGTPGHTIY
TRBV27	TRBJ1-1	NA	ASSQTRQVHTEAF
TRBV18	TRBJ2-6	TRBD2	ASSKARLAGGNGANVLT
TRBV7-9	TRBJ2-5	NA	ASSRRNQETQY
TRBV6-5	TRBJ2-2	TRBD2	ASLRGAGAGELF
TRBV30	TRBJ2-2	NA	AWTAGQITGELF
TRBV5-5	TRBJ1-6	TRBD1	ASSETGGTFNSPLH
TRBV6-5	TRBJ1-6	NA	ASSYSTGVGSPLH
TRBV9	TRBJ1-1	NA	ASSPRQENTEAF
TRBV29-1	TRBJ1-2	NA	SVEDRGYT
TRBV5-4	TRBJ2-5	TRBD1	ASSLLYGGQGRETQY
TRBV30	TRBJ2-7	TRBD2	AWSAPGTSGRGTYEQY
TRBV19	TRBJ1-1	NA	ASSNREMNTEAF
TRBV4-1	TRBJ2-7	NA	ASSQIDFLPAGVYEQY
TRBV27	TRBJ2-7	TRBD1	ASNQGGRSEQY
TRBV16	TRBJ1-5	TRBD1	ASSQLGQGPWPQH
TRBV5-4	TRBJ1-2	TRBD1	ASSPGQGNYGYT
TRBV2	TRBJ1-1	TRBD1	ASSDDRGLTEAF
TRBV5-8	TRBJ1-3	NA	ASSGGSRQTSPGNTIY
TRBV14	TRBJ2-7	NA	ASSPQGISYEQY
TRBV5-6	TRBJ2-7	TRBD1	ASSPAGGFYEQY
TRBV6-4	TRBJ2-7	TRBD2	ASDSGIGYEQY
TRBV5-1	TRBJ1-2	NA	ASSLDGGSFTGYT
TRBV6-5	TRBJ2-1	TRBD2	ASSYSGLAGTNEQF
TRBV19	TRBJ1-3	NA	ASSILGNTIY